This T cell receptor (beta chain) derives from a study of cytomegalovirus exposure and HLA in healthy donors. For the study at large: According to later analysis, the same platform produced the 90 to 150 validation and about 700 first-cohort repertoires. Points from the study as a whole: Usually a TCR sequence was rare, but some public TCRs were found in many donors. The authors confirmed in vitro that three CMV-associated chains were specific for CMV antigens.

These donors were members of the roughly 120-subject validation cohort, a group separate from the approximately 670-subject first cohort. With respect to this clone: Its specificity is not known.

From germline, CDR1 is SNHLY and CDR2 FYNNEI. The V and J ends lost 4 bases and 5 bases respectively, with 9 bases between them. The CDR3 totals 13 residues. The repertoire was sequenced with immunoSEQ multiplex PCR; TCRdb's copy has only in-frame clones and lacks some. Here the sample spans 200,000 to 250,000 clones, 88% being singletons. This chain connects TRBV2 to TRBJ2-1; D unclear. The sequencing input was PBMCs. The source of this sequence is a woman under 30 in good health and CMV-seronegative. In DNA form, the CDR3 reads TGTGCCAGCAGTGGCCGAGACAACAATGAGCAGTTCTTC. It encodes CASSGRDNNEQFF.